This passage covers 8 T cell receptor beta chains from one sample sequenced in a study of blood T cells in healthy people across ages. Then a second PCR, running roughly 7 to 11 cycles, was carried out with a sample-barcoded 5' primer and a J-beta primer mix. TCRdb re-analysed the 5' RACE reads in MiXCR, keeping a single row per CDR3 protein. The table records around 500,000 distinct CDR3 sequences, 27% of them present only once. These data are also associated with another study on T cells of mothers and their children.

Sequencing used blood. The receptors derive from a boy aged 2 to 10 in good health.

The chain joins TRBV10-3 to TRBJ2-2; 7 positions agree with TRBD1. This CDR3 comprises 14 residues. Germline V lookup: CDR1 ENHRY, CDR2 SYGVKD. After removal of 4 bases from V and 4 bases from J, the junction contained 3 bases not matched to a gene. Here the CDR3 reads CAISGQGSTGELFF. The DNA for the CDR3 is TGTGCCATCAGTGGACAGGGAAGCACCGGGGAGCTGTTTTTT.

Points on this clonotype: The junction and the germline gene differ at one end; a read error may be behind it. This rearrangement joins TRBV4-2 to TRBJ1-6; TRBD1 matches at 7 bases. This CDR3 contains 15 residues. The V gene's germline CDR1 is LGHNA and CDR2 YNFKEQ. As DNA, the CDR3 is TGTGCCAGCAGCAACAACAGGGGAAGAAATTCACCTCTCCACTTT. It codes for CASSNNRGRNSPLHF.

Only a few counts were recorded for this clonotype. This chain joins TRBV9 and TRBJ2-5, with D possibly matching TRBD1 (6 bases). The CDR3 spans 15 residues. Germline V lookup: CDR1 SGDLS, CDR2 YYNGEE. With 6 bases removed from V and 4 bases from J, the gap between germline ends came to 19 bases. The CDR3 loop is CASKEGDGLGETQYF. The CDR3 DNA is TGTGCCAGCAAAGAGGGGGACGGATTGGGAGAGACCCAGTACTTC.

The V and J genes are TRBV6-2 or TRBV6-3 and TRBJ2-6; the D is unclear. Deletions cut 0 bases from V and 2 bases from J, with 8 bases between. Looked up from germline, CDR1 is MNHEY and CDR2 is SVGEGT. The CDR3 has 16 amino acids. CDR3 nucleotide sequence: TGTGCCAGCAGTTACTCTATAGTACCTGGGGCCAACGTCCTGACTTTC. Translating it yields CASSYSIVPGANVLTF.

This clonotype was picked up a small number of times. J is TRBJ2-5 and V is TRBV4-3; 11 bases map to TRBD2. V shed 3 bases and J 1 base; nucleotides not matched to a gene: 7. The CDR3 contains 17 residues. Per the germline V gene, CDR1 is LGHNA and CDR2 is YSLEER. CDR3 in amino acids: CASSQEVAGGIQETQYF. In nucleotides, the CDR3 is TGCGCCAGCAGCCAGGAAGTAGCGGGAGGGATCCAAGAGACCCAGTACTTC.

DNA for the CDR3: TGCAGTGCTAGAGCGGCTGTCCTGGGGGACATTCAGTACTTC. Translation gives CSARAAVLGDIQYF. V usage is TRBV20-1 and J usage is TRBJ2-4; D might be TRBD1 or TRBD2, each matching 5 bases. The CDR3 is made up of 14 amino acids. The V gene's germline CDR1 is DFQATT and CDR2 SNEGSKA (reference sequence). V shed 1 base and J shed 8 bases, with 15 bases lying between them.

This rearrangement joins TRBV10-1 to TRBJ2-2, with 11 bases lining up with TRBD1. CDR3 length: 14 residues. In germline, CDR1 is WNHNN, CDR2 SYGVQD (reference sequence). After removal of 6 bases from V and 6 bases from J, the junction contained 3 bases not matched to a gene. The CDR3 reads CASRRDRGSGELFF. The CDR3 region has the DNA TGCGCCAGCAGGAGGGACAGGGGGTCCGGGGAGCTGTTTTTT.

The chain has TRBV10-3 and TRBJ2-6, with D perhaps matching TRBD1 (5 bases). The germline V gene has CDR1 ENHRY and CDR2 SYGVKD. The CDR3 spans 16 residues. With 3 bases removed from V and 0 bases from J, the gap between germline ends came to 9 bases. The CDR3 is CAISDRASSGANVLTF. The DNA for the CDR3 is TGTGCCATCAGTGACAGGGCGAGCTCTGGGGCCAACGTCCTGACTTTC.